These T cell receptor beta chains were read from a single sample in a study of cytomegalovirus exposure and HLA in healthy donors. The assay was immunoSEQ multiplex PCR, and TCRdb's table has in-frame clones only and misses some. The table lists approximately 180,000 clones, over 70% of them singletons. Input material: PBMCs. The source is a man aged 30-40 years in good health and CMV-seropositive. Each CDR3 is given without its conserved first and last residue. Fields, in order: V gene, J gene, CDR3 protein.

>TRBV2|TRBJ2-3
ASRARGITSTDTQY
>TRBV7-9|TRBJ2-5
ASTPRGIAGVQETQY
>TRBV2|TRBJ2-2
ASSPGLAVANTGELF
>TRBV7-2|TRBJ2-2
ASSLMSGETGELF
>TRBV5-1|TRBJ2-7
ASSLDRVFEQY
>TRBV2|TRBJ2-7
ASSGGLLLNEQY
>TRBV11-2|TRBJ2-3
ASSLDRGDTQY
>TRBV2|TRBJ2-5
ASREWTGRETQY
>TRBV19|TRBJ2-7
ASSIPGQGAVEQY
>TRBV5-5|TRBJ2-3
ASSLGSDRPFTDTQY
>TRBV27|TRBJ1-2
ASSLPGNGYT
>TRBV11-2|TRBJ1-4
ASSLWTGEKLF
>TRBV29-1|TRBJ2-7
SVKSGDSYEQY
>TRBV4-1|TRBJ1-1
ASSQVAVTEAF
>TRBV29-1|TRBJ1-1
SVVAGFGAEAF